Listed below are T cell receptor beta chains from one sample, sequenced in a study of T cell repertoires in cytomegalovirus infection. The antigens these receptors bind are not known. TCRdb processed the reads anew with MiXCR; each CDR3 protein has one entry. Of some 920,000 distinct CDR3 sequences in the sample, roughly 31% are singletons; the top ten hold around an eighth. The source was cultured CD8+ T cells from PBMCs, collected from culture after CMV antigen stimulation. These receptors were collected from a human donor in good health (CMV status not recorded). Some clones in this sample may be carry-over from other donors' samples. Both conserved end residues are part of each CDR3. The D gene is left open where the match is weak. Expanded clones get a size class; other rows say once, few or many, or leave the size out.

clone size	V gene	J gene	CDR3 length	D gene	CDR3 protein	CDR3 DNA
many	TRBV7-2	TRBJ2-2	14	-	CASVSGADTGELFF	TGTGCCAGCGTTTCGGGGGCAGACACCGGGGAGCTGTTTTTT
-	TRBV7-6	TRBJ1-4	16	-	CASSISGGGNNEKLFF	TGTGCCAGCAGCATTTCAGGAGGGGGGAATAATGAAAAACTGTTTTTT
few	TRBV10-3	TRBJ2-6	16	-	CAILTGKNSGANVLTF	TGTGCCATCTTGACAGGAAAGAACTCTGGGGCCAACGTCCTGACTTTC
-	TRBV20-1	TRBJ2-5	18	-	CSASTWDSRAVMQETQYF	TGCAGTGCTAGTACCTGGGACTCCAGAGCGGTTATGCAAGAGACCCAGTACTTC
-	TRBV29-1	TRBJ2-7	13	-	CSVTTGAAYEQYF	TGCAGCGTCACCACCGGGGCCGCCTACGAGCAGTACTTC
few	TRBV4-2	TRBJ2-2	15	-	CASSQDTDNTGELFF	TGTGCCAGCAGCCAAGACACAGATAACACCGGGGAGCTGTTTTTT
-	TRBV27	TRBJ2-1	14	TRBD1	CASSWTGWDNEQFF	TGTGCCAGCAGTTGGACAGGGTGGGACAATGAGCAGTTCTTC
few	TRBV27	TRBJ1-5	15	-	CASSPLEGNNQPQHF	TGTGCCAGCAGTCCCCTAGAAGGGAACAATCAGCCCCAGCATTTT
-	TRBV7-6	TRBJ1-1	14	-	CASSLGGSGDEAFF	TGTGCCAGCAGCTTAGGAGGGAGTGGGGATGAAGCTTTCTTT
few	TRBV29-1	TRBJ2-3	14	TRBD2	CSVIGEGWTDTQYF	TGCAGCGTAATTGGGGAGGGGTGGACAGATACGCAGTATTTT
-	TRBV4-1	TRBJ2-3	16	TRBD2	CASSQVFAGGTDTQYF	TGCGCCAGCAGCCAAGTATTCGCGGGGGGCACAGATACGCAGTATTTT
-	TRBV10-3	TRBJ2-2	18	-	CAISEFVGERISTGELFF	TGTGCCATCAGTGAATTTGTGGGGGAGCGGATAAGCACCGGGGAGCTGTTTTTT
few	TRBV7-9	TRBJ2-1	14	-	CASRRASTYNEQFF	TGTGCCAGTCGGCGGGCCTCTACCTACAATGAGCAGTTCTTC
-	TRBV6-6	TRBJ2-7	15	-	CASSYAASSIYEQYF	TGTGCCAGCAGTTACGCCGCTAGCTCTATCTACGAGCAGTACTTC
-	TRBV27	TRBJ2-5	15	-	CASSRAGPGGETQYF	TGTGCCAGCAGTCGGGCGGGACCGGGCGGAGAGACCCAGTACTTC
once	TRBV12-3/TRBV12-4	TRBJ2-1	13	TRBD2	CASTAGGLIEQFF	TGTGCCAGCACGGCGGGGGGGCTTATTGAGCAGTTCTTC
once	TRBV24-1	TRBJ2-1	14	-	CATSDFTGLNEQFF	TGTGCCACCAGTGATTTTACAGGATTAAATGAGCAGTTCTTC
-	TRBV6-6	TRBJ2-2	15	TRBD2	CASSPSGANTGELFF	TGTGCCAGCAGTCCTAGCGGGGCGAACACCGGGGAGCTGTTTTTT
-	TRBV7-9	TRBJ1-1	14	-	CASSAPVGGLEAFF	TGTGCCAGCAGCGCCCCTGTCGGGGGGCTTGAAGCTTTCTTT
few	TRBV27	TRBJ1-4	15	TRBD1	CASSSRGRANEKLFF	TGTGCCAGCAGTTCTAGGGGGCGGGCTAATGAAAAACTGTTTTTT
-	TRBV20-1	TRBJ2-7	12	-	CSARGTRYEQYF	TGCAGTGCTAGGGGGACACGATACGAGCAGTACTTC
many	TRBV7-8	TRBJ1-5	13	-	CASSEGVGQPQHF	TGTGCCAGCAGCGAGGGGGTCGGGCAGCCCCAGCATTTT
-	TRBV29-1	TRBJ2-2	10	-	CSVVSGELFF	TGCAGCGTTGTGTCCGGGGAGCTGTTTTTT
many	TRBV7-2	TRBJ2-2	17	TRBD2	CASSFLAGGLNTGELFF	TGTGCCAGCAGCTTCCTAGCGGGGGGGCTGAACACCGGGGAGCTGTTTTTT
-	TRBV7-9	TRBJ1-1	14	TRBD1	CASASPDRGTEAFF	TGTGCCAGCGCCTCTCCGGACAGGGGAACTGAAGCTTTCTTT
few	TRBV6-5	TRBJ2-7	16	-	CASSLGGLGVHYEQYF	TGTGCCAGCAGTTTAGGAGGGTTAGGGGTTCACTACGAGCAGTACTTC
few	TRBV6-5	TRBJ2-2	16	TRBD1	CASSSRTGWDTGELFF	TGTGCCAGCAGTTCTAGGACAGGGTGGGACACCGGGGAGCTGTTTTTT
many	TRBV7-6	TRBJ2-5	14	TRBD2	CASSLGLAQETQYF	TGTGCCAGCAGCTTGGGACTAGCTCAAGAGACCCAGTACTTC
many	TRBV7-9	TRBJ2-1	14	-	CASSSGAQPGEQFF	TGTGCCAGCAGCTCGGGGGCCCAACCCGGTGAGCAGTTCTTC
few	TRBV9	TRBJ1-4	14	-	CASSVDEANEKLFF	TGTGCCAGCAGCGTGGATGAAGCTAATGAAAAACTGTTTTTT
-	TRBV19	TRBJ1-6	16	TRBD1	CASSTTGTGGNSPLHF	TGTGCCAGTAGTACCACCGGGACAGGGGGCAATTCACCCCTCCACTTT
-	TRBV11-2	TRBJ1-1	17	TRBD1	CASSLGFGDSQLSEAFF	TGTGCCAGCAGCTTAGGGTTTGGGGACAGTCAATTATCGGAAGCTTTCTTT
few	TRBV14	TRBJ1-4	14	-	CASSPGPPNEKLFF	TGTGCCAGCAGCCCAGGACCGCCTAATGAAAAACTGTTTTTT
-	TRBV7-9	TRBJ2-1	19	-	CASSSPTGTQGSPRNEQFF	TGTGCCAGCAGCTCGCCTACCGGGACGCAGGGTTCCCCTCGGAATGAGCAGTTCTTC
-	TRBV27	TRBJ1-2	14	-	CASSLTVPNYGYTF	TGTGCCAGCAGTTTAACAGTACCTAACTATGGCTACACCTTC
-	TRBV12-3/TRBV12-4	TRBJ2-1	16	TRBD1	CASSLEPGQGYNEQFF	TGTGCCAGCAGTTTGGAGCCGGGACAGGGTTACAATGAGCAGTTCTTC
-	TRBV20-1	TRBJ2-2	14	-	CSATNRGAAGELFF	TGCAGTGCCACCAATCGGGGGGCGGCCGGGGAGCTGTTTTTT
once	TRBV5-8	TRBJ2-5	15	TRBD1	CASSLGHRGWETQYF	TGTGCCAGCAGCTTGGGGCACAGGGGGTGGGAGACCCAGTACTTC
-	TRBV7-9	TRBJ1-1	16	-	CASNRHGGGFATEAFF	TGTGCCAGCAACCGACACGGGGGGGGGTTTGCCACTGAAGCTTTCTTT
-	TRBV6-2/TRBV6-3	TRBJ2-2	16	TRBD1	CASSPGQGRGTGELFF	TGTGCCAGCAGCCCCGGACAGGGGAGAGGCACCGGGGAGCTGTTTTTT
few	TRBV10-3	TRBJ1-1	13	-	CAISDFERTEAFF	TGTGCCATCAGTGACTTCGAGCGAACTGAAGCTTTCTTT
many	TRBV12-3/TRBV12-4	TRBJ2-2	16	TRBD1	CASSFHRDRVPGELFF	TGTGCCAGCAGTTTCCACCGGGACAGGGTCCCCGGGGAGCTGTTTTTT
-	TRBV7-9	TRBJ1-2	15	TRBD1	CASSFTGQPLYGYTF	TGTGCCAGCAGCTTCACGGGACAGCCTCTCTATGGCTACACCTTC
-	TRBV12-3/TRBV12-4	TRBJ2-1	16	-	CASSSDRFTSYNEQFF	TGTGCCAGCAGTTCCGACAGGTTCACCTCCTACAATGAGCAGTTCTTC
few	TRBV7-9	TRBJ1-2	15	TRBD1	CASSTGTGRNYGYTF	TGTGCCAGCAGCACTGGGACAGGGCGTAACTATGGCTACACCTTC
few	TRBV7-6	TRBJ1-4	15	-	CASNLRDIGNEKLFF	TGTGCCAGCAACTTAAGGGACATTGGGAATGAAAAACTGTTTTTT
-	TRBV20-1	TRBJ2-1	14	TRBD1	CSARDPTGGNEQFF	TGCAGTGCTAGAGATCCCACAGGGGGCAATGAGCAGTTCTTC
few	TRBV19	TRBJ1-1	14	-	CASRPDRPNTEAFF	TGTGCCAGTAGACCCGACAGGCCGAACACTGAAGCTTTCTTT
few	TRBV19	TRBJ2-5	16	TRBD2	CASSIDQRGGQETQYF	TGTGCCAGTAGTATAGATCAGCGGGGGGGCCAAGAGACCCAGTACTTC
-	TRBV3-1	TRBJ1-5	15	-	CASSQDASSNQPQHF	TGTGCCAGCAGCCAAGACGCCAGTAGCAATCAGCCCCAGCATTTT
-	TRBV20-1	TRBJ2-2	14	TRBD1	CSAEDRGLGGELFF	TGCAGTGCTGAGGACAGGGGGCTTGGCGGGGAGCTGTTTTTT
-	TRBV27	TRBJ2-2	15	-	CASSSWTTNTGELFF	TGTGCCAGCAGTTCTTGGACAACGAACACCGGGGAGCTGTTTTTT
few	TRBV27	TRBJ2-3	16	-	CASSRSHLTSTDTQYF	TGTGCCAGCAGTAGATCCCACTTAACTAGCACAGATACGCAGTATTTT